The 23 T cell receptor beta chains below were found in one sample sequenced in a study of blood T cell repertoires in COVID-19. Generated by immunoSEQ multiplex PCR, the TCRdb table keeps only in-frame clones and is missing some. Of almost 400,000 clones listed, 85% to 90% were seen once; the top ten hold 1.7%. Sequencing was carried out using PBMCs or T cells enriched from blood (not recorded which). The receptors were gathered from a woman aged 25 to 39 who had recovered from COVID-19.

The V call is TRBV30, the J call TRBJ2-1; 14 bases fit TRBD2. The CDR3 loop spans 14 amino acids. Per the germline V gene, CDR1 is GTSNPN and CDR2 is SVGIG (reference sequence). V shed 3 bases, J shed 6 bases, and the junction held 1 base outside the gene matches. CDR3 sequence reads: CAWSGTSGGNEQFF. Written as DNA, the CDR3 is TGTGCCTGGAGCGGGACTAGCGGGGGCAATGAGCAGTTCTTC.

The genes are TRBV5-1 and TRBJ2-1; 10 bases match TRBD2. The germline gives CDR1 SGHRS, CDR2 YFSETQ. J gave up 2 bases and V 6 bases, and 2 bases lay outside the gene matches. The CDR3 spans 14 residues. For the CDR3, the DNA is TGCGCCAGCAACCTAGCGGGAGCCTACAATGAGCAGTTCTTC. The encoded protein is CASNLAGAYNEQFF.

The CDR3, as DNA: TGTGCCAGAAGCTTGTTTCCCCCAGGGCTCACCTACGAGCAGTACTTC. This codes for CARSLFPPGLTYEQYF. The V call is TRBV5-3, the J call TRBJ2-7, with a possible D match to TRBD1 (5 bases). TRBV5-3 is classed as an ORF, of uncertain function. This CDR3 has 16 residues. The V gene lost 1 base and the J gene lost 2 bases, with 16 bases spanning the gap.

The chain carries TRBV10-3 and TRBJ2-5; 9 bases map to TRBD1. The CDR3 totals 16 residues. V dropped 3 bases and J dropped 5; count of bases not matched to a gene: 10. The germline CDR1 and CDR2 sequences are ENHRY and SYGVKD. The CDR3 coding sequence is TGTGCCATCAGTGACATTTCGGACAGGGGAAGCGAGACCCAGTACTTC. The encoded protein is CAISDISDRGSETQYF.

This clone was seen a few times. This CDR3 is CAWSMLRGNTIYF. In nucleotides, the CDR3 is TGTGCCTGGAGCATGCTTAGAGGAAACACCATATATTTT. J is TRBJ1-3 and V is TRBV30; D ambiguous. V lost 3 bases and J 4 bases, leaving 10 bases between the germline ends. The CDR3 contains 13 residues. Germline lookup yields CDR1 GTSNPN and CDR2 SVGIG (reference sequence).

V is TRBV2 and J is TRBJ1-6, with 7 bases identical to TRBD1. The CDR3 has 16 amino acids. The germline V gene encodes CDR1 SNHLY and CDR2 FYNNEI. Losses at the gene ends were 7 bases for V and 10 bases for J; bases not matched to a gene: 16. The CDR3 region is CASNMTGSAIRSPLHF. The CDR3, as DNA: TGTGCCAGCAATATGACAGGGAGTGCAATCAGGTCACCCCTCCACTTT.

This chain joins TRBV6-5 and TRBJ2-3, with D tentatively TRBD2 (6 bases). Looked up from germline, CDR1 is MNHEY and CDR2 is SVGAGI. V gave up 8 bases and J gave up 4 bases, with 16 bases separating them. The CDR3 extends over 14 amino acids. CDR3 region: CASCSAGMADTQYF. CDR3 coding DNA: TGTGCCAGCTGTTCGGCGGGAATGGCAGATACGCAGTATTTT.

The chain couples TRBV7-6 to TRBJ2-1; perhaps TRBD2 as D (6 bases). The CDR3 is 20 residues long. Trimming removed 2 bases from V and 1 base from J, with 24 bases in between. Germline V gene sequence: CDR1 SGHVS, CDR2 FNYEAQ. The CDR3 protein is CASSLYPHGLAAFSYNEQFF. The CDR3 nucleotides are TGTGCCAGCAGCTTATATCCCCATGGGTTAGCGGCCTTTTCCTACAATGAGCAGTTCTTC.

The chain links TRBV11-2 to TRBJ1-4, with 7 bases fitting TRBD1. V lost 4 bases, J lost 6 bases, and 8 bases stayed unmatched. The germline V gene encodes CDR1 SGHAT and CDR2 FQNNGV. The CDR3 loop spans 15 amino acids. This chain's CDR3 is CASSSYRGDYEKLFF. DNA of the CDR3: TGTGCCAGCAGCTCCTACAGGGGAGACTATGAAAAACTGTTTTTT.

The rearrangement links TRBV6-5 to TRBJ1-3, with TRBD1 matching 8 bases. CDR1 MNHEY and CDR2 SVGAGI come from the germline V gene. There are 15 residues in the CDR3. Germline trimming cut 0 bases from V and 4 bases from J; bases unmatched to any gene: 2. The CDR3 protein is CASSYSTGVGNTIYF. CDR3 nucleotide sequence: TGTGCCAGCAGTTACTCGACAGGGGTCGGAAACACCATATATTTT.

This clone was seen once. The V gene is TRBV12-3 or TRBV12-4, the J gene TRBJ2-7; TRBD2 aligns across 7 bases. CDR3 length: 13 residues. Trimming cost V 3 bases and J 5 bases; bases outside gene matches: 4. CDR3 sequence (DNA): TGTGCCAGCAGTTTCGGGGGGTTCAACGAGCAGTACTTC. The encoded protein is CASSFGGFNEQYF.

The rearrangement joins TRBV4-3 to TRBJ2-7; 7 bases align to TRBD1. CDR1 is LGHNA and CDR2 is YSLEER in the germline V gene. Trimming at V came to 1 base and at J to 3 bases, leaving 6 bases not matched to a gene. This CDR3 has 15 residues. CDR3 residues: CASSQAGGDYYEQYF. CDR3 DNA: TGCGCCAGCAGCCAAGCAGGGGGAGATTACTACGAGCAGTACTTC.

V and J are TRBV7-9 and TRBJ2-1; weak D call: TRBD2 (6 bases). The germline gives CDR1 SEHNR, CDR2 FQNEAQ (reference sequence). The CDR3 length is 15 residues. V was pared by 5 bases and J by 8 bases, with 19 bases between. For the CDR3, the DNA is TGTGCCAGCAGCCGTACCGGACTATCGAACTATGAGCAGTTCTTC. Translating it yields CASSRTGLSNYEQFF.

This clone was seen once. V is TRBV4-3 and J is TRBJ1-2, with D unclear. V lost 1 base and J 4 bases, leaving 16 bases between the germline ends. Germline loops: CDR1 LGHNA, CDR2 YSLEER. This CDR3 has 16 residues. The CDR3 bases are TGCGCCAGCAGCCAAGTCCGGGGAGATTACGGCTATGGCTACACCTTC. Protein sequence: CASSQVRGDYGYGYTF.

The DNA for the CDR3 is TGCGCCAGCAGCCCTGTCGGGACAGTGTCCGGCTACACCTTC. This encodes CASSPVGTVSGYTF. The chain carries TRBV4-1 and TRBJ1-2; 7 nucleotides line up with TRBD1. V trimming: 4 bases; J trimming: 8 bases; junction bases outside the gene matches: 10. The CDR3 loop spans 14 amino acids. Germline lookup yields CDR1 MGHRA and CDR2 YSYEKL.

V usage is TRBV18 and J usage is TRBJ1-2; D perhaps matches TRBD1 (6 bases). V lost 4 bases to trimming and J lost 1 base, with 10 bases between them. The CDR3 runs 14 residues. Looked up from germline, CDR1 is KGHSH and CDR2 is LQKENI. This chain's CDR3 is CASSRTDINYGYTF. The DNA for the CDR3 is TGTGCCAGCTCACGGACAGATATTAACTATGGCTACACCTTC.

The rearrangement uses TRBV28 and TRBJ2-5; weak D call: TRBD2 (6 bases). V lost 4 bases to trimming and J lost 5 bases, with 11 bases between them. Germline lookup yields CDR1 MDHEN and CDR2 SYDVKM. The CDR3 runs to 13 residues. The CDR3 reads CASSSGGLETQYF. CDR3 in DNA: TGTGCCAGCAGTTCCGGGGGATTGGAGACCCAGTACTTC.

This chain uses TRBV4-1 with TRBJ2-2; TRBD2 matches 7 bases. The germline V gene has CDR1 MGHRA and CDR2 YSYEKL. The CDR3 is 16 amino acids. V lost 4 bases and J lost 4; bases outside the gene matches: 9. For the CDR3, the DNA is TGCGCCAGCAGCCCGGGGACTATTTGGAGCACCGGGGAGCTGTTTTTT. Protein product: CASSPGTIWSTGELFF.

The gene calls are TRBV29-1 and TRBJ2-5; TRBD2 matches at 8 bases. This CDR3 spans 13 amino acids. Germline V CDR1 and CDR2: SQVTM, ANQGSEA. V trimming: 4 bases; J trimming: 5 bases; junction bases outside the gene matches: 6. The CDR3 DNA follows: TGCAGCGTTGCACTAGCGGTTGGGGAGACCCAGTACTTC. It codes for CSVALAVGETQYF. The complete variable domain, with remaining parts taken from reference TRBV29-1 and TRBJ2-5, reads SAVISQKPSRDICQRGTSLTIQCQVDSQVTMMFWYRQQPGQSLTLIATANQGSEATYESGFVIDKFPISRPNLTFSTLTVSNMSPEDSSIYLCSVALAVGETQYFGPGTRLLVL.

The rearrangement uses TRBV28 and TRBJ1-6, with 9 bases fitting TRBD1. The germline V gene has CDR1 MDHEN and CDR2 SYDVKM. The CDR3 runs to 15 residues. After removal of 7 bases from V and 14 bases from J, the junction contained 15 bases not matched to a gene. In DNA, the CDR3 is TGTGCCAGCACCCTCAACAGGGGGCGGAGGCTATCCCTCCACTTT. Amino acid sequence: CASTLNRGRRLSLHF.

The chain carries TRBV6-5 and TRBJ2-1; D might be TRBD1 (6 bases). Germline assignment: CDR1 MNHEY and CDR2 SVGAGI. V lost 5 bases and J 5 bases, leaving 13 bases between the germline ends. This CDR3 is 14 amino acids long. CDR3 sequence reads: CASSRDRRNNEQFF. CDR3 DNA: TGTGCCAGCAGTCGCGACAGGCGCAACAATGAGCAGTTCTTC.

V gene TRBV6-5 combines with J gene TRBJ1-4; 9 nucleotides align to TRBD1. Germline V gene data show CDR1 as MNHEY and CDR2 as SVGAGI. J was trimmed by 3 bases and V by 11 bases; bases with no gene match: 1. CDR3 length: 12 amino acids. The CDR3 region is CAGTGPNEKLFF. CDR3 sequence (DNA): TGTGCCGGGACAGGGCCTAATGAAAAACTGTTTTTT.

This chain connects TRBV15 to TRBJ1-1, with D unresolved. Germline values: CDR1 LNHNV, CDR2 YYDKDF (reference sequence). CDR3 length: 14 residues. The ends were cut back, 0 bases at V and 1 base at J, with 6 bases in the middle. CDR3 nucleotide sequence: TGTGCCACCAGCAGAGAGGGCAAGAACACTGAAGCTTTCTTT. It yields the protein CATSREGKNTEAFF.